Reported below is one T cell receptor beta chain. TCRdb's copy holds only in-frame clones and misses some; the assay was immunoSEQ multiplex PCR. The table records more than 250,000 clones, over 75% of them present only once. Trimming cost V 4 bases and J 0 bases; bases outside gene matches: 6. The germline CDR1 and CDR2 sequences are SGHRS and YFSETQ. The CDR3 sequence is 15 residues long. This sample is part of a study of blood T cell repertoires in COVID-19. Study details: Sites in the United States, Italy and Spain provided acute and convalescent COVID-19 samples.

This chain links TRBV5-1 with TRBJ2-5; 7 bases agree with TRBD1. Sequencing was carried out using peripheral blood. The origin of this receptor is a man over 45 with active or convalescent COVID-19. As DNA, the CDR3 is TGCGCCAGCAGCCCCGGGACAGCCTACCAAGAGACCCAGTACTTC. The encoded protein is CASSPGTAYQETQYF.